Below are 9 T cell receptor beta chains sequenced from a single sample in a study of T-cell reconstitution after alpha-beta-depleted transplantation in children. Preparing the TCRbeta library involved the use of unique molecular identifiers. Via MiXCR, TCRdb re-called the PCR reads, giving one row per CDR3 protein. The table includes almost 600,000 distinct CDR3 sequences, around 27% detected once. The sequences come from PBMCs, collected before TCRalphabeta/CD19-depleted stem cell transplant. Receptors originate from a boy under two years old with Wiskott-Aldrich syndrome, due to receive a stem cell transplant.

There are a few counts of this clonotype. The chain recombines TRBV19 with TRBJ1-1; TRBD1 agrees at 9 bases. V dropped 5 bases and J dropped 0; count of bases not matched to a gene: 10. The CDR3 consists of 17 residues. From germline, CDR1 is LNHDA and CDR2 SQIVND (reference sequence). CDR3 in DNA: TGTGCCAGTAGTGCCCAATGGGGACAGGGATTGAACACTGAAGCTTTCTTT. Translated, it gives CASSAQWGQGLNTEAFF.

This chain links TRBV27 with TRBJ2-5; no clear D gene. Trimming cost V 5 bases and J 2 bases, with 15 bases left between them. The CDR3 runs 15 residues. Germline V CDR1 and CDR2: MNHEY, SMNVEV (reference sequence). The CDR3 DNA is TGTGCCAGCAGTCTAACCCCACGGCAGCAAGAGACCCAGTACTTC. Its translation is CASSLTPRQQETQYF.

The chain combines TRBV6-5 with TRBJ2-2; D gene unclear. CDR3 length equals 15 residues. Germline V gives CDR1 MNHEY, CDR2 SVGAGI. V was clipped by 0 bases and J by 7 bases, with 12 bases between them. DNA for the CDR3: TGTGCCAGCAGTTACTCAGAGGCGAAGGGCGGGGAGCTGTTTTTT. It translates to CASSYSEAKGGELFF.

The chain joins TRBV28 to TRBJ1-2, with TRBD1 matching 9 bases. The germline gives CDR1 MDHEN, CDR2 SYDVKM. This CDR3 comprises 13 residues. V trimming: 7 bases; J trimming: 1 base; junction bases outside the gene matches: 1. The CDR3: CASKTGGNYGYTF. The CDR3 region has the DNA TGTGCCAGCAAGACAGGGGGTAACTATGGCTACACCTTC.

This clonotype was seen only a few times. This chain uses TRBV11-1 with TRBJ1-1; D remains ambiguous. This CDR3 comprises 14 residues. From germline, CDR1 is SGHAT and CDR2 FQDESV (reference sequence). The V end was cut by 5 bases, the J end by 4 bases, with 14 bases between. CDR3 nucleotide sequence: TGTGCCAGCAGCCCCACAGCCCTTGGCACTGAAGCTTTCTTT. This translates into CASSPTALGTEAFF.

This clonotype has more than one count but fewer than ten. This chain uses TRBV5-1 with TRBJ2-4, with 7 bases that match TRBD1. Looked up from germline, CDR1 is SGHRS and CDR2 is YFSETQ. CDR3 length: 14 amino acids. Trimming cost V 5 bases and J 7 bases; bases outside gene matches: 9. CDR3 coding DNA: TGCGCCAGCAGGATTTCGCAGGGGGTGAACATTCAGTACTTC. It encodes CASRISQGVNIQYF.

Of note for this clonotype: A read error may produce the germline difference seen at one junction end. This chain connects TRBV6-5 to TRBJ1-1; tentatively, D is TRBD1 (5 bases). This CDR3 region has 13 residues. The germline CDR1 and CDR2 sequences are MNHEY and SVGAGI. CDR3 region: CASRYSGITEAFF. For the CDR3, the DNA is TGTGCCAGCAGGTACTCAGGGATCACTGAAGCTTTCTTT.

The chain links TRBV3-1 to TRBJ2-5, with 8 bases fitting TRBD2. The CDR3 runs 14 residues. CDR1 LGHDT and CDR2 YNNKEL come from the germline V gene (reference sequence). V lost 6 bases and J lost 1; bases outside the gene matches: 4. CDR3: CASRQSGGQETQYF. In nucleotides, the CDR3 is TGTGCCAGCAGGCAAAGCGGGGGCCAAGAGACCCAGTACTTC.

This chain uses TRBV24-1 with TRBJ2-1; D is ambiguous. The CDR3 runs to 16 residues. Germline V gives CDR1 KGHDR, CDR2 SFDVKD. V was pared by 8 bases and J by 1 base, with 17 bases between. CDR3 protein: CATTLQERISYNEQFF. CDR3 bases: TGTGCCACCACCCTTCAGGAAAGGATATCCTACAATGAGCAGTTCTTC.